These 30 T cell receptor beta chains share one sample of origin, sequenced in a study of early T cells in non-severe SARS-CoV-2 infection. Each CDR3 protein gets one entry after TCRdb re-called the 5' RACE reads with MiXCR. The sample includes 100,000 to 150,000 distinct CDR3 sequences, under 15% of them seen just once. What was sequenced was whole blood. The receptors shown here come from an adult who was a healthcare worker with PCR-confirmed SARS-CoV-2 infection or an uninfected control (not recorded which).

This clonotype has only a few counts. The chain combines TRBV3-1 with TRBJ1-4, with D possibly TRBD1 on 5 matching bases. The CDR3 has 13 residues. The V gene lost 8 bases and the J gene lost 3 bases, with 10 bases spanning the gap. Germline lookup yields CDR1 LGHDT and CDR2 YNNKEL (reference sequence). The CDR3 DNA sequence: TGTGCCAGCTTGGGGGGTCCTAATGAAAAACTGTTTTTT. This gives the protein CASLGGPNEKLFF.

This clonotype was observed at least ten times. This rearrangement joins TRBV20-1 to TRBJ1-2, with 7 nucleotides matching TRBD1. The trim removed 5 bases at V and 3 bases at J, leaving 9 bases unmatched. The CDR3 has 14 amino acids. Germline V gene sequence: CDR1 DFQATT, CDR2 SNEGSKA (reference sequence). CDR3: CSAPLHRGDYGYTF. DNA of the CDR3: TGCAGTGCTCCTTTACACAGGGGTGACTATGGCTACACCTTC.

This clonotype showed up just a few times. J is TRBJ2-3 and V is TRBV7-2; 8 nucleotides agree with TRBD2. The CDR3 covers 15 residues. CDR1 and CDR2 (germline): SGHTA, FQGNSA. Losses at the gene ends were 1 base for V and 10 bases for J; bases not matched to a gene: 10. The DNA for the CDR3 is TGTGCCAGCAGCTTAGGCACAGGGCTAGCGGGTGCGCAGTATTTT. Amino acid sequence: CASSLGTGLAGAQYF.

This chain joins TRBV4-1 and TRBJ1-3, with D maybe TRBD1 (5 bases). This CDR3 region has 17 residues. Per germline, CDR1 MGHRA and CDR2 YSYEKL. The V and J ends lost 1 base and 4 bases respectively, with 17 bases between them. CDR3 nucleotide sequence: TGCGCCAGCAGCCAAGTTTCTTTCCGAAGGGGCGGAAACACCATATATTTT. Translating it yields CASSQVSFRRGGNTIYF.

This chain links TRBV30 with TRBJ1-6; no reliable D call. The V end was cut by 4 bases, the J end by 8 bases, with 12 bases between. CDR3 size: 13 residues. Germline CDR1 GTSNPN, CDR2 SVGIG (reference sequence). Here the CDR3 reads CAWMGSGHSPLHF. In DNA, the CDR3 is TGTGCCTGGATGGGCAGCGGACATTCACCCCTCCACTTT. The full variable domain, completed using reference TRBV30 and TRBJ1-6, is SQTIHQWPATLVQPVGSPLSLECTVEGTSNPNLYWYRQAAGRGLQLLFYSVGIGQISSEVPQNLSASRPQDRQFILSSKKLLLSDSGFYLCAWMGSGHSPLHFGNGTRLTVT.

There are many counts of this clonotype. CDR3 sequence reads: CASSLVAGGHNEQFF. The CDR3 coding sequence is TGTGCCAGCAGCTTAGTAGCGGGGGGGCACAATGAGCAGTTCTTC. The V gene is TRBV7-9, the J gene TRBJ2-1, with 11 bases lining up with TRBD2. CDR1 and CDR2 (germline): SEHNR, FQNEAQ (reference sequence). The trim removed 1 base at V and 5 bases at J, leaving 1 base unmatched. CDR3 size: 15 residues. Full variable domain (rest looked up from reference TRBV7-9 and TRBJ2-1): DTGVSQNPRHKITKRGQNVTFRCDPISEHNRLYWYRQTLGQGPEFLTYFQNEAQLEKSRLLSDRFSAERPKGSFSTLEIQRTEQGDSAMYLCASSLVAGGHNEQFFGPGTRLTVL.

The chain joins TRBV20-1 to TRBJ1-1; no firm D call. Trimming took off 6 bases at V and 0 bases at J, with 11 bases between the two ends. This CDR3 spans 13 amino acids. The V gene's germline CDR1 is DFQATT and CDR2 SNEGSKA (reference sequence). The CDR3 bases are TGCAGTGCAAAATCCCCACTGAACACTGAAGCTTTCTTT. Protein product: CSAKSPLNTEAFF.

This clonotype showed up many times. The genes are TRBV5-1 and TRBJ2-1; 10 bases fit TRBD2. The V gene end was trimmed by 5 bases and the J gene end by 8 bases; junction bases not matched to a gene: 7. CDR1 and CDR2 from the germline V gene are SGHRS and YFSETQ. This CDR3 contains 14 residues. CDR3 in DNA: TGCGCCAGCAGGGAGCGGGGGGGCCCGGATGAGCAGTTCTTC. Translation: CASRERGGPDEQFF.

The V and J genes are TRBV4-2 and TRBJ2-1; D call uncertain. The CDR3 totals 15 residues. Per germline, CDR1 LGHNA and CDR2 YNFKEQ. V lost 5 bases and J 6 bases, leaving 17 bases between the germline ends. This chain's CDR3 is CASSSFSLLGNEQFF. As DNA, the CDR3 is TGTGCCAGCAGCTCTTTTTCGCTCTTGGGCAATGAGCAGTTCTTC.

This chain uses TRBV20-1 with TRBJ2-1, with 12 positions matching TRBD2. Germline CDR1 is DFQATT and CDR2 is SNEGSKA (reference sequence). The CDR3 covers 15 residues. V lost 2 bases, J lost 4 bases, and 3 bases stayed unmatched. CDR3 in amino acids: CSARSGLAGYNEQFF. DNA of the CDR3: TGCAGTGCTAGATCGGGACTAGCGGGTTACAATGAGCAGTTCTTC.

This clonotype appeared a few times. The rearrangement uses TRBV30 and TRBJ2-5, with 8 bases matching TRBD2. V was pared by 3 bases and J by 5 bases, with 5 bases of the junction left unmatched. The CDR3 sequence is 13 residues long. CDR1 is GTSNPN and CDR2 is SVGIG in the germline V gene (reference sequence). The CDR3 DNA is TGTGCCTGGAGGATCAGCGGGGGTGAGACCCAGTACTTC. This gives the protein CAWRISGGETQYF.

The table lists this clonotype with many counts. This sequence joins TRBV3-1 and TRBJ1-6, with D tentatively TRBD1 (6 bases). Germline loops: CDR1 LGHDT, CDR2 YNNKEL (reference sequence). CDR3 length equals 14 residues. V was trimmed by 7 bases and J by 8 bases, leaving 15 bases between them. CDR3 sequence: CASNERDIDSPLHF. The DNA of the CDR3 is TGTGCCAGCAACGAGAGGGACATCGATTCACCCCTCCACTTT. Full variable domain (rest looked up from reference TRBV3-1 and TRBJ1-6): DTAVSQTPKYLVTQMGNDKSIKCEQNLGHDTMYWYKQDSKKFLKIMFSYNNKELIINETVPNRFSPKSPDKAHLNLHINSLELGDSAVYFCASNERDIDSPLHFGNGTRLTVT.

This clonotype was seen more than once but under ten times. The chain employs TRBV2 and TRBJ2-1; D not resolved. V lost 5 bases, J lost 7 bases, and 6 bases lay in between. Per germline, CDR1 SNHLY and CDR2 FYNNEI. The CDR3 sequence is 11 residues long. The CDR3: CASSFKNEQFF. The CDR3 DNA sequence: TGTGCCAGCAGTTTTAAGAATGAGCAGTTCTTC.

The chain has TRBV7-2 and TRBJ2-7, with D tentatively TRBD2 (7 bases). The germline CDR1 and CDR2 sequences are SGHTA and FQGNSA. V lost 0 bases, J lost 0 bases, and 12 bases lay in between. CDR3 size: 16 residues. CDR3 amino acids: CASSLAGGGSSYEQYF. Here the CDR3 DNA reads TGTGCCAGCAGCTTAGCGGGCGGGGGCAGCTCCTACGAGCAGTACTTC.

This clonotype was detected a few times. The rearrangement joins TRBV12-3 or TRBV12-4 to TRBJ2-3; no clear D gene. The CDR3 consists of 12 residues. V dropped 4 bases and J dropped 6 bases, with 8 bases sitting between them. The CDR3 reads CASSSGPDTQYF. CDR3 in DNA: TGTGCCAGCAGTTCAGGCCCGGATACGCAGTATTTT.

This chain uses TRBV2 with TRBJ2-2; D call uncertain. Germline CDR1 SNHLY, CDR2 FYNNEI. V lost 4 bases and J 4 bases, leaving 7 bases between the germline ends. The CDR3 sequence is 13 residues long. This CDR3 is CASSAGATGELFF. The CDR3 DNA sequence: TGTGCCAGCAGTGCCGGAGCCACCGGGGAGCTGTTTTTT.

V gene TRBV7-2 combines with J gene TRBJ2-1, with 10 bases identical to TRBD2. CDR1 is SGHTA, CDR2 FQGNSA, per germline. CDR3 length: 15 residues. V trimming: 7 bases; J trimming: 9 bases; junction bases outside the gene matches: 12. CDR3 nucleotides: TGTGCCAGCAACCCACTAGCGGGGAGCGGGGGTGAGCAGTTCTTC. It is translated as CASNPLAGSGGEQFF.

At least ten counts were recorded for this clonotype. The gene calls are TRBV19 and TRBJ1-2, with a possible D match to TRBD1 (6 bases). Germline V CDR1 and CDR2: LNHDA, SQIVND (reference sequence). Trimming left V 9 bases short and J 8 bases short, with 13 bases between. The CDR3 extends over 11 amino acids. CDR3 amino acids: CASTGHRGYTF. In nucleotides, the CDR3 is TGTGCCAGCACGGGACACCGGGGCTACACCTTC.

This chain connects TRBV18 to TRBJ1-2; 7 bases line up with TRBD1. Germline CDR1 KGHSH, CDR2 LQKENI. V was clipped by 5 bases and J by 8 bases; unmatched bases: 23. This CDR3 comprises 18 residues. CDR3 sequence reads: CASSAIWEDRIHVSGYTF. DNA for the CDR3: TGTGCCAGCTCAGCAATATGGGAGGACAGGATTCATGTTAGCGGCTACACCTTC.

This clonotype turned up a few times. The gene calls are TRBV29-1 and TRBJ1-1, with D tentatively TRBD1 (6 bases). V was trimmed by 6 bases and J by 1 base, leaving 15 bases between them. The CDR3 consists of 14 residues. Germline CDR1 and CDR2: SQVTM and ANQGSEA. This CDR3 reads CSVRPRGPNTEAFF. CDR3 sequence (DNA): TGCAGCGTCCGACCACGGGGGCCGAACACTGAAGCTTTCTTT.

This clonotype was seen a handful of times. This sequence joins TRBV7-8 and TRBJ2-7; TRBD1 might be the D (6 bases). CDR1 and CDR2 from the germline V gene are SGHVS and FQNEAQ. The V and J ends lost 1 base and 7 bases respectively, with 14 bases between them. The CDR3 has 14 amino acids. CDR3 nucleotides: TGTGCCAGCAGCTTAGTGGGGGCTCTGGGAGAGCAGTACTTC. The encoded protein is CASSLVGALGEQYF.

The chain employs TRBV24-1 and TRBJ2-3; no firm D call. There are 16 residues in the CDR3. Trimming pared 4 bases from V and 1 base from J, leaving 14 bases between. The germline CDR1 and CDR2 sequences are KGHDR and SFDVKD. The CDR3 protein is CATSDQTIRGTDTQYF. In DNA form, the CDR3 reads TGTGCCACCAGTGACCAGACAATACGAGGCACAGATACGCAGTATTTT.

The chain links TRBV7-9 to TRBJ2-7, with 7 bases lining up with TRBD2. Germline CDR1 is SEHNR and CDR2 is FQNEAQ (reference sequence). The CDR3 covers 13 residues. V was clipped by 3 bases and J by 5 bases; unmatched bases: 4. The CDR3 region is CASSFGGRDEQYF. In nucleotides, the CDR3 is TGTGCCAGCAGCTTTGGGGGGAGGGACGAGCAGTACTTC.

CDR3 nucleotide sequence: TGTGCCAGCACCCTAGCGGGGGGTAGCACAGATACGCAGTATTTT. Translated, it gives CASTLAGGSTDTQYF. This chain uses TRBV9 with TRBJ2-3, with 11 bases identical to TRBD2. Germline CDR1 reads SGDLS; CDR2 reads YYNGEE. There are 15 residues in the CDR3. V lost 6 bases to trimming and J lost 0 bases; unmatched junction nucleotides: 3.

The chain uses TRBV9 and TRBJ2-3; weak D call: TRBD1 (6 bases). Germline CDR1 and CDR2: SGDLS and YYNGEE. This CDR3 has 17 amino acids. V lost 4 bases to trimming and J lost 0 bases, with 18 bases between them. The CDR3 region has the DNA TGTGCCAGCAGCCTGCTTTCGGGACAAGTAAGCACAGATACGCAGTATTTT. Its protein is CASSLLSGQVSTDTQYF. Together with reference TRBV9 and TRBJ2-3, the CDR3 gives the full variable domain: DSGVTQTPKHLITATGQRVTLRCSPRSGDLSVYWYQQSLDQGLQFLIQYYNGEERAKGNILERFSAQQFPDLHSELNLSSLELGDSALYFCASSLLSGQVSTDTQYFGPGTRLTVL.

This clonotype showed up just a few times. The chain combines TRBV5-4 with TRBJ2-6; D is unresolved. The CDR3 length is 14 residues. V was clipped by 2 bases and J by 2 bases, with 5 bases between them. Germline V gene lookup returns CDR1 SGHNT and CDR2 YYREEE (reference sequence). CDR3 amino acids: CASSLWAGANVLTF. The CDR3, as DNA: TGTGCCAGCAGCTTATGGGCTGGGGCCAACGTCCTGACTTTC.

This clonotype was seen only a few times. J is TRBJ2-5 and V is TRBV2; 14 bases line up with TRBD2. Germline V gene data show CDR1 as SNHLY and CDR2 as FYNNEI. The CDR3 sequence is 17 residues long. V shed 9 bases, J shed 7 bases, and the junction held 16 bases outside the gene matches. In nucleotides, the CDR3 is TGTGCCAGTACCGGACTAGCGGGGGGATTAGAGGAGGGGACCCAGTACTTC. The encoded protein is CASTGLAGGLEEGTQYF.

The table lists this clonotype with many counts. The rearrangement uses TRBV10-3 and TRBJ2-1, with 7 bases that match TRBD2. The CDR3 sequence is 15 residues long. Germline loops: CDR1 ENHRY, CDR2 SYGVKD. The V segment lost 2 bases and the J segment 7 bases; nucleotides outside the gene matches: 8. The CDR3 DNA reads as TGTGCCATCAGTGAGGCTAGCGGTGCTGAAAATGAGCAGTTCTTC. As protein: CAISEASGAENEQFF.

The chain has TRBV20-1 and TRBJ1-1, with unresolved D. The CDR3 has 12 amino acids. V lost 3 bases to trimming and J lost 3 bases, with 8 bases between them. Germline lookup yields CDR1 DFQATT and CDR2 SNEGSKA (reference sequence). CDR3 sequence (DNA): TGCAGTGCTAGGGGCGGAGACACTGAAGCTTTCTTT. Protein product: CSARGGDTEAFF.

The V and J genes are TRBV5-1 and TRBJ2-1; no clear D gene. Per the germline V gene, CDR1 is SGHRS and CDR2 is YFSETQ. The CDR3 is 14 residues long. Trimming removed 1 base from V and 4 bases from J, with 9 bases in between. CDR3 DNA sequence: TGCGCCAGCAGCTTGAACTACGGTTACAATGAGCAGTTCTTC. Translating it yields CASSLNYGYNEQFF.